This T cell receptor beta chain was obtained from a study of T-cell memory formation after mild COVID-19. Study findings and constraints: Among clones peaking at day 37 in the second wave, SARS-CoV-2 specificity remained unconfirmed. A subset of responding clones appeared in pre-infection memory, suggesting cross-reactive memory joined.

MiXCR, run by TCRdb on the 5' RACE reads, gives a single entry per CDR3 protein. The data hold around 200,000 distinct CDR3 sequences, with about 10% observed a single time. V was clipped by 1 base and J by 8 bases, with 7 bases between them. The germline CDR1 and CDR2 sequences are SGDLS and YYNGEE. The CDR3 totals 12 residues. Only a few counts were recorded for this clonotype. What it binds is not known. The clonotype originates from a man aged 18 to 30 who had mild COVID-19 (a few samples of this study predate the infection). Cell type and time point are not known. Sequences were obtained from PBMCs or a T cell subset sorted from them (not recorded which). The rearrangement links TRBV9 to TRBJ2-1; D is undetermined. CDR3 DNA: TGTGCCAGCAGCGTATGGGGTTATGAGCAGTTCTTC. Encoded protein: CASSVWGYEQFF. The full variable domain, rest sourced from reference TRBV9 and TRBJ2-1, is DSGVTQTPKHLITATGQRVTLRCSPRSGDLSVYWYQQSLDQGLQFLIQYYNGEERAKGNILERFSAQQFPDLHSELNLSSLELGDSALYFCASSVWGYEQFFGPGTRLTVL.